These 27 T cell receptor beta chains share one sample of origin, sequenced in a study of cytomegalovirus exposure and HLA in healthy donors. This PCR relied on a set of 60 Vbeta primers and 13 Jbeta primers. Libraries were prepared by immunoSEQ multiplex PCR; TCRdb keeps only in-frame clonotypes and omits some of them. The sample gives about 200,000 clones, around 80% of which show up once; about 1.8% is in the top ten. Sequencing used PBMCs. The receptors come from a man between 45 and 60 years old in good health and CMV-seronegative.

The table lists this clone with a count of one. The genes are TRBV10-3 and TRBJ2-7; 10 nucleotides match TRBD2. The germline CDR1 and CDR2 sequences are ENHRY and SYGVKD. J was trimmed by 3 bases and V by 4 bases; bases with no gene match: 3. This CDR3 has 14 residues. CDR3 loop: CAISGTSGNYEQYF. In DNA, the CDR3 is TGTGCCATCAGTGGTACTAGCGGGAACTACGAGCAGTACTTC.

The table lists this clone with a few counts. The chain uses TRBV10-1 and TRBJ2-1; 7 bases are shared with TRBD2. V trimming: 0 bases; J trimming: 7 bases; junction bases outside the gene matches: 12. Germline values: CDR1 WNHNN, CDR2 SYGVQD (reference sequence). The CDR3 consists of 17 residues. The CDR3 DNA follows: TGCGCCAGCAGTGAGTCTCCGGGACTATTCATGGGGAATGAGCAGTTCTTC. Its protein product is CASSESPGLFMGNEQFF.

About this clone itself: One end of the junction varies from germline; a read error may be responsible. The V and J genes are TRBV6-5 and TRBJ2-7; D might be TRBD2 (6 bases). Germline assignment: CDR1 MNHEY and CDR2 SVGAGI. The CDR3 is 14 amino acids. This CDR3 is CASSRLVRVHEQCF. CDR3 coding DNA: TGTGCCAGCAGTCGACTAGTTAGGGTCCACGAGCAGTGCTTC.

This clone turned up a few times. V gene TRBV19 combines with J gene TRBJ2-6, with 7 bases lining up with TRBD1. Germline V gives CDR1 LNHDA, CDR2 SQIVND (reference sequence). V lost 5 bases to trimming and J lost 0 bases; unmatched junction nucleotides: 7. This CDR3 comprises 17 residues. DNA for the CDR3: TGTGCCAGTAGTCCGAAGGGGGCAAGCTCTGGGGCCAACGTCCTGACTTTC. Its translation is CASSPKGASSGANVLTF.

The chain combines TRBV12-5 with TRBJ2-3; possibly TRBD1 for D (6 bases). V dropped 1 base and J dropped 4 bases, with 18 bases sitting between them. Looked up from germline, CDR1 is LGHNT and CDR2 is FRNRAP. The CDR3 runs 17 residues. In DNA, the CDR3 is TGTGCTAGTGGTTTGGACCGACCAAACAGGGTTCCAGATACGCAGTATTTT. Protein: CASGLDRPNRVPDTQYF.

The chain carries TRBV9 and TRBJ2-7, with TRBD2 as a possible D gene (7 bases). The CDR3 has 14 residues. Germline values: CDR1 SGDLS, CDR2 YYNGEE. V dropped 7 bases and J dropped 4 bases, with 18 bases sitting between them. The CDR3 bases are TGTGCCAGCGCCGGTGGGAGGGGGAGTTACGAGCAGTACTTC. Its protein is CASAGGRGSYEQYF.

This sequence joins TRBV13 and TRBJ2-3; 8 bases line up with TRBD2. This CDR3 comprises 15 residues. Germline loops: CDR1 PRHDT, CDR2 FYEKMQ (reference sequence). V dropped 5 bases and J dropped 0; count of bases not matched to a gene: 4. CDR3 sequence: CASSLTSASTDTQYF. In DNA, the CDR3 is TGTGCCAGCAGCCTGACTAGCGCGAGCACAGATACGCAGTATTTT.

The chain links TRBV4-3 to TRBJ2-1, with TRBD2 matching over 13 bases. CDR3 length equals 16 residues. Germline lookup yields CDR1 LGHNA and CDR2 YSLEER. Unmatched junction bases numbered 2, after V lost 0 bases and J lost 6 bases. Written as DNA, the CDR3 is TGCGCCAGCAGCCAAGATTGGACTAGCGGGGGCAATGAGCAGTTCTTC. Protein product: CASSQDWTSGGNEQFF.

The chain employs TRBV6-1 and TRBJ2-5; 7 bases match TRBD1. The CDR3 has 14 amino acids. Germline-derived CDR1 and CDR2 are MNHNS and SASEGT. V lost 3 bases and J lost 5; bases outside the gene matches: 6. The CDR3 nucleotides are TGTGCCAGCAGTGATCCCGACAGGGACGAGACCCAGTACTTC. It codes for CASSDPDRDETQYF.

The chain joins TRBV6-6 to TRBJ2-5; 7 bases line up with TRBD1. Germline V gene sequence: CDR1 MNHNY, CDR2 SVGAGI (reference sequence). This CDR3 contains 13 residues. With 7 bases clipped from V and 3 bases from J, the junction kept 5 bases outside the gene matches. The CDR3 sequence: CASTLGTEETQYF. The DNA of the CDR3 is TGTGCCAGCACCCTTGGGACAGAAGAGACCCAGTACTTC.

This clone has just one count. For the CDR3, the DNA is TGTGCCAGCCGGGGGGGGACTTCGAACAATGAGCAGTTCTTC. This sequence encodes CASRGGTSNNEQFF. The chain is built from TRBV19 and TRBJ2-1; 8 bases agree with TRBD2. Trimming took 9 bases from V and 5 from J; bases not matched to a gene: 9. The germline V gene has CDR1 LNHDA and CDR2 SQIVND (reference sequence). The CDR3 contains 14 residues. Supplemented by reference TRBV19 and TRBJ2-1, the full variable domain reads DGGITQSPKYLFRKEGQNVTLSCEQNLNHDAMYWYRQDPGQGLRLIYYSQIVNDFQKGDIAEGYSVSREKKESFPLTVTSAQKNPTAFYLCASRGGTSNNEQFFGPGTRLTVL.

The chain recombines TRBV6-5 with TRBJ2-6; D remains unclear. Germline V CDR1 and CDR2: MNHEY, SVGAGI. Trimming stripped 4 bases from V and 0 bases from J, with 10 bases between. The CDR3 is 16 residues long. The CDR3 DNA is TGTGCCAGCAGTTGGAGTTCAAGCTCTGGGGCCAACGTCCTGACTTTC. This translates into CASSWSSSSGANVLTF.

The CDR3 DNA follows: TGCGCCAGCAGCTTAACGACTGGCCAAGAGACCCAGTACTTC. Translated: CASSLTTGQETQYF. The chain is built from TRBV5-1 and TRBJ2-5; D is undetermined. The CDR3 is 14 residues long. Germline V gene sequence: CDR1 SGHRS, CDR2 YFSETQ. With 2 bases removed from V and 1 base from J, the gap between germline ends came to 9 bases.

The V and J genes are TRBV15 and TRBJ2-7, with D perhaps matching TRBD1 (6 bases). From germline, CDR1 is LNHNV and CDR2 YYDKDF (reference sequence). V lost 5 bases, J lost 3 bases, and 17 bases lay in between. There are 15 residues in the CDR3. This CDR3 is CATSVSRGVGYEQYF. For the CDR3, the DNA is TGTGCCACCAGCGTGAGCAGGGGAGTGGGCTACGAGCAGTACTTC.

This sequence joins TRBV6-4 and TRBJ1-1; TRBD1 agrees at 9 bases. Trimming at V came to 6 bases and at J to 4 bases, leaving 9 bases not matched to a gene. CDR1 and CDR2 from the germline V gene are MRHNA and SNTAGT. CDR3 length: 15 amino acids. The CDR3 reads CASRRQGVEGTEAFF. The CDR3 region has the DNA TGTGCCAGCAGGCGACAGGGGGTTGAGGGCACTGAAGCTTTCTTT.

This clone has only a few counts. This chain links TRBV6-5 with TRBJ2-5; TRBD1 matches 8 bases. The trim removed 2 bases at V and 5 bases at J, leaving 4 bases unmatched. Germline V CDR1 and CDR2: MNHEY, SVGAGI. The CDR3 runs 14 residues. Here the CDR3 reads CASSYQGASETQYF. For the CDR3, the DNA is TGTGCCAGCAGTTACCAGGGGGCTTCGGAGACCCAGTACTTC.

The DNA for the CDR3 is TGTGCCAGCAGGTCAGACAGTTACGGTGAAAAACTGTTTTTT. It yields the protein CASRSDSYGEKLFF. The rearrangement links TRBV28 to TRBJ1-4; D possibly corresponds to TRBD1 (5 bases). This CDR3 is 14 amino acids long. Trimming left V 6 bases short and J 7 bases short, with 15 bases between. Germline assignment: CDR1 MDHEN and CDR2 SYDVKM.

With regard to this clone: Other DNA sequences in this sample translate to the same CDR3. The CDR3: CASRPGTSGYNEQFF. The CDR3, as DNA: TGTGCCAGTAGGCCCGGGACTAGCGGATACAATGAGCAGTTCTTC. The chain has TRBV19 and TRBJ2-1; 11 nucleotides align to TRBD2. The V segment lost 6 bases and the J segment 4 bases; nucleotides outside the gene matches: 5. Germline lookup yields CDR1 LNHDA and CDR2 SQIVND (reference sequence). The CDR3 has 15 amino acids.

The CDR3 loop reads CASSPGRGSVSNQPQHF. The CDR3 region has the DNA TGTGCCAGCAGTCCAGGGAGGGGATCGGTTAGCAATCAGCCCCAGCATTTT. The chain links TRBV7-8 to TRBJ1-5; tentative D call: TRBD1 (5 bases). Germline loops: CDR1 SGHVS, CDR2 FQNEAQ. CDR3 size: 17 residues. Trimming shortened V by 6 bases and J by 0 bases, and 18 bases separated the two germline ends.

The genes are TRBV6-6 and TRBJ1-1; D unresolved. V was pared by 6 bases and J by 8 bases, with 13 bases between. The V gene's germline CDR1 is MNHNY and CDR2 SVGAGI (reference sequence). This CDR3 is 12 amino acids long. The CDR3 is CASSSNGVEAFF. CDR3 DNA sequence: TGTGCCAGCAGCTCAAACGGGGTGGAAGCTTTCTTT.

This clone was counted between two and nine times. This rearrangement joins TRBV19 to TRBJ1-4; 8 nucleotides align to TRBD1. The CDR3 contains 18 residues. V shed 4 bases, J shed 2 bases, and the junction held 12 bases outside the gene matches. Looked up from germline, CDR1 is LNHDA and CDR2 is SQIVND (reference sequence). The CDR3 reads CASSRRTGRKGTNEKLFF. In DNA form, the CDR3 reads TGTGCCAGTAGTAGGCGGACAGGGCGCAAAGGGACTAATGAAAAACTGTTTTTT.

The V call is TRBV2, the J call TRBJ1-1; 8 positions match TRBD1. The CDR3 has 13 residues. Germline assignment: CDR1 SNHLY and CDR2 FYNNEI. The junction had 9 bases not matched to a gene; V was cut back by 10 bases and J by 5 bases. Written as DNA, the CDR3 is TGTGCCACCGACAGGGGCGCGGCAACTGAAGCTTTCTTT. This codes for CATDRGAATEAFF.

This clone has a handful of counts. J is TRBJ2-4 and V is TRBV29-1; TRBD2 might be the D (5 bases). Trimming left V 0 bases short and J 3 bases short, with 15 bases between. This CDR3 has 16 residues. Germline CDR1 is SQVTM and CDR2 is ANQGSEA. The CDR3 DNA follows: TGCAGCGTTGAAGATCAATCGGGGTTCTACAAAAACATTCAGTACTTC. Translation: CSVEDQSGFYKNIQYF.

The CDR3 sequence is CASSLVLYGTGSIYEQYF. The CDR3 DNA reads as TGCGCCAGCAGCTTGGTCCTCTACGGGACAGGGAGTATTTACGAGCAGTACTTC. This chain connects TRBV5-1 to TRBJ2-7, with 9 bases matching TRBD1. Germline values: CDR1 SGHRS, CDR2 YFSETQ. This CDR3 region has 18 residues. The J segment lost 4 bases and the V segment lost 0 bases, leaving 14 bases of the junction unmatched.

The chain uses TRBV5-1 and TRBJ2-5; no clear D. The assigned J gene may be wrong: the sequence end matches TRBJ2-7 better. CDR1 is SGHRS, CDR2 YFSETQ, per germline. The CDR3 length is 13 residues. The CDR3 nucleotides are TGCGCCAGCAGCTTTGCGCAGGCTGACGAGCAGTACTTC. It is translated as CASSFAQADEQYF.

This clone appeared a few times. V usage is TRBV14 and J usage is TRBJ2-1, with a possible D match to TRBD2 (6 bases). This CDR3 is 16 amino acids long. Trimming shortened V by 4 bases and J by 7 bases, and 20 bases separated the two germline ends. CDR1 and CDR2 (germline): SGHDN, FVKESK. Written as DNA, the CDR3 is TGTGCCAGCAGCCCCCTTGAACCGGGAGTATGGAATGAGCAGTTCTTC. Translation gives CASSPLEPGVWNEQFF.

The V and J genes are TRBV28 and TRBJ2-1; unclear D gene. The CDR3 runs 16 residues. The V end was cut by 2 bases, the J end by 0 bases, with 11 bases between. The V gene's germline CDR1 is MDHEN and CDR2 SYDVKM. The CDR3 region has the DNA TGTGCCAGCAGTTTAAGTGGGCAGTCCTCCTACAATGAGCAGTTCTTC. Translated: CASSLSGQSSYNEQFF.